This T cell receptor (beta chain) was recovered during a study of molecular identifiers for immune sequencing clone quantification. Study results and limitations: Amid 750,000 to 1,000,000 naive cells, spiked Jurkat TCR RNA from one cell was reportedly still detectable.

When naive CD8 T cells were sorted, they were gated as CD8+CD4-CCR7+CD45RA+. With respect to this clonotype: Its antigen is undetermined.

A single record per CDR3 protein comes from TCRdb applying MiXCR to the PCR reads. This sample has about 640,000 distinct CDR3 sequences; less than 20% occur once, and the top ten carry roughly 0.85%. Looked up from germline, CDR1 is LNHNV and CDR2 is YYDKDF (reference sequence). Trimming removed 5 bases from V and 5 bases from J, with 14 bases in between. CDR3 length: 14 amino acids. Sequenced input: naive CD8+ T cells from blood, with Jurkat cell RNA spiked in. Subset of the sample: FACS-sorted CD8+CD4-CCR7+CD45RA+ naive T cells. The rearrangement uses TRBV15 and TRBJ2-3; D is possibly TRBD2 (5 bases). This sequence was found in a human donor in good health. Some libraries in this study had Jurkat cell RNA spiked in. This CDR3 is CATSGEFAGDTQYF. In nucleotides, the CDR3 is TGTGCCACCAGCGGGGAGTTTGCGGGAGATACGCAGTATTTT.